These 31 T cell receptor beta chains were sequenced from one sample in a study of early T cells in non-severe SARS-CoV-2 infection. TCRdb called the 5' RACE reads again in MiXCR, with one record for every CDR3 protein. The sample has about 42,000 distinct CDR3 sequences; around 7% are singletons. The sequencing sample was made of whole blood. The receptors were gathered from an adult who was a healthcare worker with PCR-confirmed SARS-CoV-2 infection or an uninfected control (not recorded which).

This clonotype was counted a few times. The gene calls are TRBV5-1 and TRBJ2-3; 8 bases line up with TRBD1. Germline values: CDR1 SGHRS, CDR2 YFSETQ. This CDR3 has 15 amino acids. The junction had 4 bases not matched to a gene; V was cut back by 4 bases and J by 0 bases. CDR3 DNA sequence: TGCGCCAGCAGCGGGACAGGAACCAGCACAGATACGCAGTATTTT. The encoded protein is CASSGTGTSTDTQYF. Full variable domain (rest looked up from reference TRBV5-1 and TRBJ2-3): KAGVTQTPRYLIKTRGQQVTLSCSPISGHRSVSWYQQTPGQGLQFLFEYFSETQRNKGNFPGRFSGRQFSNSRSEMNVSTLELGDSALYLCASSGTGTSTDTQYFGPGTRLTVL.

This clonotype was recorded at least ten times. This chain uses TRBV9 with TRBJ2-7; 9 nucleotides match TRBD2. V lost 3 bases and J lost 9; bases outside the gene matches: 10. Germline V gene sequence: CDR1 SGDLS, CDR2 YYNGEE. The CDR3 loop spans 14 amino acids. This CDR3 reads CASSAGTSHSGQYF. CDR3 bases: TGTGCCAGCAGCGCCGGGACTAGCCACAGCGGGCAGTACTTC.

J is TRBJ2-2 and V is TRBV7-8; no clear D gene. V lost 2 bases, J lost 4 bases, and 2 bases lay in between. Germline V gene lookup returns CDR1 SGHVS and CDR2 FQNEAQ. The CDR3 runs 12 residues. For the CDR3, the DNA is TGTGCCAGCAGCTTAACCACCGGGGAGCTGTTTTTT. Translated: CASSLTTGELFF.

The V call is TRBV12-3 or TRBV12-4, the J call TRBJ1-1; D call uncertain. The CDR3 has 12 amino acids. The ends were cut back, 6 bases at V and 5 bases at J, with 10 bases in the middle. The CDR3 loop is CASRPGTTEAFF. The CDR3 bases are TGTGCCAGCAGACCCGGTACGACTGAAGCTTTCTTT.

This clonotype was found a few times. The V call is TRBV7-2, the J call TRBJ1-4; possible D gene TRBD1, 6 bases. From germline, CDR1 is SGHTA and CDR2 FQGNSA. Trimming removed 5 bases at V and 10 bases at J, with 14 bases between. There are 13 residues in the CDR3. In DNA form, the CDR3 reads TGTGCCAGCAGCCCGGGCAGGGGAGTAAAACTGTTTTTT. Residues: CASSPGRGVKLFF.

This chain uses TRBV6-2 or TRBV6-3 with TRBJ2-5, with 8 nucleotides matching TRBD2. The CDR3 spans 15 residues. The V gene end was trimmed by 4 bases and the J gene end by 0 bases; junction bases not matched to a gene: 4. Looked up from germline, CDR1 is MNHEY and CDR2 is SVGEGT. CDR3 protein: CASSSIAGNQETQYF. As DNA, the CDR3 is TGTGCCAGCAGTTCAATAGCGGGGAACCAAGAGACCCAGTACTTC.

This clonotype was seen repeatedly, ten times or more. The V and J genes are TRBV7-8 and TRBJ2-7, with 11 bases lining up with TRBD2. The V gene's germline CDR1 is SGHVS and CDR2 FQNEAQ. The CDR3 totals 22 residues. V shed 5 bases and J 0 bases; nucleotides not matched to a gene: 24. CDR3 loop: CASSPNWILGATSGALSYEQYF. The CDR3, as DNA: TGTGCCAGCAGCCCGAATTGGATATTGGGGGCGACTAGCGGGGCGCTCTCCTACGAGCAGTACTTC.

There are many counts of this clonotype. The chain combines TRBV20-1 with TRBJ2-1, with TRBD2 matching 9 bases. From germline, CDR1 is DFQATT and CDR2 SNEGSKA (reference sequence). This CDR3 has 14 amino acids. V was pared by 4 bases and J by 6 bases, with 7 bases of the junction left unmatched. This CDR3 is CSATERGAGNEQFF. CDR3 bases: TGCAGTGCTACAGAGCGGGGGGCCGGCAATGAGCAGTTCTTC.

The table lists this clonotype with many counts. The chain carries TRBV7-9 and TRBJ2-3, with 10 positions matching TRBD2. J was trimmed by 6 bases and V by 5 bases; bases with no gene match: 8. CDR3 length: 15 residues. Germline lookup yields CDR1 SEHNR and CDR2 FQNEAQ (reference sequence). The CDR3 region has the DNA TGTGCCAGCAGCACTACGGGACTAGCGACCGATACGCAGTATTTT. Encoded protein: CASSTTGLATDTQYF.

This chain joins TRBV11-2 and TRBJ2-1; no clear D gene. The CDR3 is made up of 10 amino acids. V dropped 5 bases and J dropped 5 bases, with 1 base sitting between them. Germline V CDR1 and CDR2: SGHAT, FQNNGV. CDR3 amino acids: CASSHNEQFF. The CDR3 DNA reads TGTGCCAGCAGCCACAATGAGCAGTTCTTC.

This clonotype was seen repeatedly, ten times or more. The chain carries TRBV12-3 or TRBV12-4 and TRBJ2-2; D uncertain. Trimming removed 5 bases at V and 3 bases at J, with 10 bases between. CDR3 length: 14 amino acids. The CDR3 nucleotides are TGTGCCAGCAGTCTCGCGCCATACACCGGGGAGCTGTTTTTT. Its translation: CASSLAPYTGELFF.

At least ten counts were recorded for this clonotype. The V call is TRBV7-9, the J call TRBJ1-6; D possibly corresponds to TRBD1 (5 bases). Trimming left V 5 bases short and J 11 bases short, with 7 bases between. Germline V gene data show CDR1 as SEHNR and CDR2 as FQNEAQ (reference sequence). CDR3 size: 11 residues. CDR3 coding DNA: TGTGCCAGCAGCCAGGGCGCACCCCTCCACTTT. Translating it yields CASSQGAPLHF. Together with reference TRBV7-9 and TRBJ1-6, the CDR3 gives the full variable domain: DTGVSQNPRHKITKRGQNVTFRCDPISEHNRLYWYRQTLGQGPEFLTYFQNEAQLEKSRLLSDRFSAERPKGSFSTLEIQRTEQGDSAMYLCASSQGAPLHFGNGTRLTVT.

This clonotype has a handful of counts. The chain has TRBV7-6 and TRBJ2-5; a weak D match, TRBD2 (6 bases). CDR1 is SGHVS and CDR2 is FNYEAQ in the germline V gene. Deletions cut 5 bases from V and 5 bases from J, with 15 bases between. The CDR3 is 14 residues long. The DNA for the CDR3 is TGTGCCAGCAGCCCAGACGGGAGATGGGAGACCCAGTACTTC. Amino acids: CASSPDGRWETQYF.

This clonotype occurred many times. This rearrangement joins TRBV30 to TRBJ1-3; TRBD1 might be the D (5 bases). CDR1 GTSNPN and CDR2 SVGIG come from the germline V gene (reference sequence). The V end was cut by 5 bases, the J end by 3 bases, with 17 bases between. CDR3 length: 15 residues. The CDR3 DNA reads as TGTGCCTGGTTGGGTGGGACCGCGGATGGAAACACCATATATTTT. It specifies CAWLGGTADGNTIYF.

This clonotype was recorded at least ten times. The CDR3 protein is CSAQKLAGVYEQYF. CDR3 nucleotides: TGCAGTGCTCAGAAGTTAGCGGGGGTCTACGAGCAGTACTTC. J is TRBJ2-7 and V is TRBV20-1; 9 bases are shared with TRBD2. Germline CDR1 DFQATT, CDR2 SNEGSKA (reference sequence). This CDR3 contains 14 residues. Unmatched junction bases numbered 8, after V lost 5 bases and J lost 3 bases.

Ten or more counts support this clonotype. The chain links TRBV20-1 to TRBJ2-1, with TRBD2 matching 7 bases. CDR1 and CDR2 from the germline V gene are DFQATT and SNEGSKA (reference sequence). The CDR3 spans 14 residues. J was trimmed by 4 bases and V by 6 bases; bases with no gene match: 9. The CDR3 loop is CSATPPGGYNEQFF. The CDR3 bases are TGCAGTGCCACCCCCCCGGGGGGATACAATGAGCAGTTCTTC.

This clonotype occurred a few times. This chain connects TRBV20-1 to TRBJ2-3, with 9 bases aligning to TRBD2. Trimming took 1 base from V and 5 from J; bases not matched to a gene: 7. The germline V gene has CDR1 DFQATT and CDR2 SNEGSKA (reference sequence). The CDR3 runs to 15 residues. CDR3 sequence (DNA): TGCAGTGCTAGAGCCGCGGGGGGGTTGAGAGATACGCAGTATTTT. Its translation: CSARAAGGLRDTQYF.

This clonotype is classed as medium-sized (0.01 to 0.1%). The chain links TRBV7-2 to TRBJ1-5; D gene unclear. This CDR3 region has 16 residues. Trimming cost V 7 bases and J 2 bases, with 18 bases left between them. CDR1 is SGHTA, CDR2 FQGNSA, per germline. The CDR3 DNA sequence: TGTGCCAGCACCCCCTCATCGGGGAGTGGCAATCAGCCCCAGCATTTT. It yields the protein CASTPSSGSGNQPQHF.

The chain recombines TRBV20-1 with TRBJ2-2, with D perhaps TRBD2 (5 bases). Germline CDR1 and CDR2: DFQATT and SNEGSKA (reference sequence). The CDR3 is 15 residues long. The V gene lost 2 bases and the J gene lost 1 base, with 11 bases spanning the gap. CDR3: CSARLEAMNTGELFF. DNA for the CDR3: TGCAGTGCTAGATTGGAGGCGATGAACACCGGGGAGCTGTTTTTT.

This clonotype was detected many times. V gene TRBV6-2 or TRBV6-3 combines with J gene TRBJ2-1; perhaps D is TRBD1 or TRBD2 (5 bases each). Germline V gene lookup returns CDR1 MNHEY and CDR2 SVGEGT. This CDR3 contains 13 residues. V lost 6 bases, J lost 6 bases, and 12 bases lay in between. CDR3 sequence: CASRRDGLNEQFF. The DNA for the CDR3 is TGTGCCAGCAGGAGGGACGGACTCAATGAGCAGTTCTTC.

This clonotype was detected many times. CDR3 coding DNA: TGTGCCAGCAGCTTAGGGGCATCCGGAAACACCATATATTTT. Protein product: CASSLGASGNTIYF. The chain employs TRBV7-2 and TRBJ1-3; D gene unclear. CDR3 length equals 14 residues. In germline, CDR1 is SGHTA, CDR2 FQGNSA. V was clipped by 1 base and J by 4 bases, with 8 bases between them.

This clonotype has ten or more counts. The rearrangement joins TRBV5-1 to TRBJ2-3, with D tentatively TRBD2 (7 bases). V shed 0 bases and J shed 1 base, with 12 bases lying between them. This CDR3 has 16 amino acids. Germline values: CDR1 SGHRS, CDR2 YFSETQ. CDR3 sequence (DNA): TGCGCCAGCAGCTTGGAGGGGGGGCCCGGCACAGATACGCAGTATTTT. Protein product: CASSLEGGPGTDTQYF.

A note on this clonotype: A much larger clone lies one base from this, so it may be a read error. The gene calls are TRBV19 and TRBJ2-2; 7 nucleotides match TRBD1. Per the germline V gene, CDR1 is LNHDA and CDR2 is SQIVND (reference sequence). The ends lost 4 bases at V and 3 bases at J; junction bases unmatched: 14. This CDR3 contains 18 residues. Here the CDR3 DNA reads TGTGCCAGTAGTACACCCCCCGAAGGGGGCCATTACACCGGGGAGCTGTTTTTT. It codes for CASSTPPEGGHYTGELFF.

This clonotype has a count of ten or more. The genes are TRBV9 and TRBJ2-1; 12 bases align to TRBD1. CDR1 and CDR2 (germline): SGDLS, YYNGEE. The CDR3 length is 14 residues. V lost 3 bases, J lost 7 bases, and 2 bases stayed unmatched. The DNA of the CDR3 is TGTGCCAGCAGCGGGGACAGGGGGCGGAATGAGCAGTTCTTC. Translating it yields CASSGDRGRNEQFF.

The rearrangement uses TRBV5-1 and TRBJ2-5; 7 bases agree with TRBD2. The germline gives CDR1 SGHRS, CDR2 YFSETQ. V trimming: 4 bases; J trimming: 5 bases; junction bases outside the gene matches: 5. This CDR3 region has 13 residues. The CDR3 DNA reads as TGCGCCAGCAGCCAGCGGGGCTCGGAGACCCAGTACTTC. It is translated as CASSQRGSETQYF.

The rearrangement links TRBV7-6 to TRBJ2-7, with D unresolved. The V end lost 2 bases, the J end lost 8 bases, and 16 bases lay between the germline ends. The CDR3 has 14 amino acids. Germline assignment: CDR1 SGHVS and CDR2 FNYEAQ. As DNA, the CDR3 is TGTGCCAGCAGCTTATCCGCCAGCTCAGGCCAGCAGTACTTC. This gives the protein CASSLSASSGQQYF.

V and J are TRBV4-3 and TRBJ1-1; 7 bases agree with TRBD1. V dropped 3 bases and J dropped 3; count of bases not matched to a gene: 10. Germline CDR1 is LGHNA and CDR2 is YSLEER. The CDR3 is 16 amino acids. The CDR3 here is CASSHGKGGTYTEAFF. In DNA, the CDR3 is TGCGCCAGCAGCCACGGCAAAGGGGGCACGTACACTGAAGCTTTCTTT.

This clonotype has a count of ten or more. CDR3 in DNA: TGTGCCAGCAGTCCCCTGGGGGGGGGTCAAGAGACCCAGTACTTC. It yields the protein CASSPLGGGQETQYF. The chain links TRBV25-1 to TRBJ2-5, with TRBD2 matching over 7 bases. The germline gives CDR1 MGHDK, CDR2 SYGVNS. V was pared by 5 bases and J by 2 bases, with 8 bases of the junction left unmatched. The CDR3 covers 15 residues.

The chain joins TRBV6-1 to TRBJ2-5; 9 nucleotides match TRBD2. The CDR3 contains 15 residues. Germline values: CDR1 MNHNS, CDR2 SASEGT. V dropped 5 bases and J dropped 2; count of bases not matched to a gene: 6. In DNA form, the CDR3 reads TGTGCCAGCAGTAAAATAGCGGGGGCGCAAGAGACCCAGTACTTC. Protein: CASSKIAGAQETQYF.

This clonotype appeared many times. J is TRBJ1-5 and V is TRBV7-2, with D unclear. The CDR3 runs 14 residues. Trimming left V 1 base short and J 6 bases short, with 10 bases between. The germline gives CDR1 SGHTA, CDR2 FQGNSA. The CDR3 region is CASSLGPGGQPQHF. In nucleotides, the CDR3 is TGTGCCAGCAGCTTAGGCCCAGGTGGTCAGCCCCAGCATTTT.

In this sample, this clonotype turned up a few times. The V call is TRBV20-1, the J call TRBJ1-1, with 8 nucleotides matching TRBD1. CDR1 DFQATT and CDR2 SNEGSKA come from the germline V gene (reference sequence). Trimming at V came to 6 bases and at J to 3 bases, leaving 9 bases not matched to a gene. The length of the CDR3 is 14 residues. The CDR3 DNA is TGCAGTGCAAAGACGCAGGGGGCAGACACTGAAGCTTTCTTT. Translation gives CSAKTQGADTEAFF.